This TCR beta chain was identified in a study of blood T cells in healthy people across ages. Sample-barcoded 5' priming and a J-beta primer mix drove a second PCR of about 6 to 11 cycles. A tag from a template-switch adaptor with 12 random nucleotides marked each cDNA molecule. TCRdb analysed the 5' RACE reads with MiXCR anew, one entry per CDR3 protein. The table has about 1.4 million distinct CDR3 sequences, 45% to 70% seen once. About this clonotype itself: Its antigen is as yet unknown.

Trimming took off 1 base at V and 11 bases at J, with 20 bases between the two ends. CDR3 length equals 14 residues. Germline CDR1 and CDR2: DFQATT and SNEGSKA (reference sequence). Findings of the study overall: Age brought a roughly linear fall in TCR beta diversity measured per million T cells.

Sequencing was carried out using blood. The rearrangement joins TRBV20-1 to TRBJ2-5, with a weak D call TRBD1 (5 bases). This clonotype originated in a man aged 18 to 30 in good health. CDR3 sequence reads: CSARGQGFGSEQYF. CDR3 sequence (DNA): TGCAGTGCTAGAGGGCAGGGATTTGGATCTGAGCAGTACTTC.